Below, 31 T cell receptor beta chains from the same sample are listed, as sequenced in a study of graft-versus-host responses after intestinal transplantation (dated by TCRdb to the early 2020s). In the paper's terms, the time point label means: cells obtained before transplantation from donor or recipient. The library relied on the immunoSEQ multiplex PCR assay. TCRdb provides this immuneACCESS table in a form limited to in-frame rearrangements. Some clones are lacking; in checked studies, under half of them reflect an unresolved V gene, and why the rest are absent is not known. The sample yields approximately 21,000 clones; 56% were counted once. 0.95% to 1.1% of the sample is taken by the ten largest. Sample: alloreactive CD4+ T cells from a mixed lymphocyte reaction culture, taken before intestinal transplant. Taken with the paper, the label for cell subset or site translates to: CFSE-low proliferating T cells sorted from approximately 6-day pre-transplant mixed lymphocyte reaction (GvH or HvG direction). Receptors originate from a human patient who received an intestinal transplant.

CDR3 residues: CASSEQGLAANEQFF. CDR3 DNA sequence: TGCGCCAGCAGTGAGCAGGGACTAGCGGCAAATGAGCAGTTCTTC. The chain couples TRBV10-2 to TRBJ2-1; 11 nucleotides agree with TRBD2. Germline assignment: CDR1 WSHSY and CDR2 SAAADI. This CDR3 has 15 amino acids. The ends lost 2 bases at V and 7 bases at J; junction bases unmatched: 4.

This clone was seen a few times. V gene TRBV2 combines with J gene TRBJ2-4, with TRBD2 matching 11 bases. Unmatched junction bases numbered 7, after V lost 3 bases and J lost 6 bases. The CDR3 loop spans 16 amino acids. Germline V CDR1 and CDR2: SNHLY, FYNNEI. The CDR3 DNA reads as TGTGCCAGCAGTGAGTCTAGCGGGAGGTGGGGAAACATTCAGTACTTC. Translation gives CASSESSGRWGNIQYF.

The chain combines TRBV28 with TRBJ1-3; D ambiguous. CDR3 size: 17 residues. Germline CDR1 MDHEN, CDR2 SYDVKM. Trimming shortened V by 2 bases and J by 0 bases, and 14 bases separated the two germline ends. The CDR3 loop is CASSLRGSPTSGNTIYF. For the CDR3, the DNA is TGTGCCAGCAGTTTACGAGGGAGCCCAACCTCTGGAAACACCATATATTTT.

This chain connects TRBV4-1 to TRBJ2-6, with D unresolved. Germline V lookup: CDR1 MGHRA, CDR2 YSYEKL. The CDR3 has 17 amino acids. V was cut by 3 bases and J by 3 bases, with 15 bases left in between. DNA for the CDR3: TGCGCCAGCAGCCATGTGCAAGCCCCTCATGGGGCCAACGTCCTGACTTTC. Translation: CASSHVQAPHGANVLTF.

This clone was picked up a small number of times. The CDR3 sequence: CASSSFDRGGEKLFF. CDR3 in DNA: TGTGCCAGCAGTTCCTTCGACAGGGGTGGAGAAAAACTGTTTTTT. This chain links TRBV6-5 with TRBJ1-4, with 8 bases fitting TRBD1. The CDR3 is 15 residues long. Looked up from germline, CDR1 is MNHEY and CDR2 is SVGAGI. V trimming: 4 bases; J trimming: 8 bases; junction bases outside the gene matches: 9.

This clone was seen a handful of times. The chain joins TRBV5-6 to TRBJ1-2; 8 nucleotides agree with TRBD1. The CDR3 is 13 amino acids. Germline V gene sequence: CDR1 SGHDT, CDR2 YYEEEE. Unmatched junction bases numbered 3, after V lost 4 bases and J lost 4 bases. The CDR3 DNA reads TGTGCCAGCAGCCGTACAGGGGGCTATGGCTACACCTTC. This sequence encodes CASSRTGGYGYTF.

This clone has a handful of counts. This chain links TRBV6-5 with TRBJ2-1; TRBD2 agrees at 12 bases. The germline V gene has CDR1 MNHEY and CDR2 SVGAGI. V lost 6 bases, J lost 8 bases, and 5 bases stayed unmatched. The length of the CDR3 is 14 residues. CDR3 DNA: TGTGCCAGCAGGCGACTAGCGGGAGTCGATGAGCAGTTCTTC. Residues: CASRRLAGVDEQFF.

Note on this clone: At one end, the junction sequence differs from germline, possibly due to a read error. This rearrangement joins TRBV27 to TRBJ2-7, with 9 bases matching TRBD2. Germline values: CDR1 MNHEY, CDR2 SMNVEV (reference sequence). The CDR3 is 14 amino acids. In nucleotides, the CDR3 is TGTGCCAGCATCGGGACTAGCAATCCCTACAAGCAGTACTTC. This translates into CASIGTSNPYKQYF.

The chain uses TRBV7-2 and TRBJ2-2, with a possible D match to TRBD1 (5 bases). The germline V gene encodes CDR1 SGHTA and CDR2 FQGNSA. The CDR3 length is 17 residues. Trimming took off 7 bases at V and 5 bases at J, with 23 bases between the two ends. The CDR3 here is CASTLSRASFLTGELFF. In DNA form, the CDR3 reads TGTGCCAGCACCCTGAGCAGGGCTAGTTTTTTGACCGGGGAGCTGTTTTTT.

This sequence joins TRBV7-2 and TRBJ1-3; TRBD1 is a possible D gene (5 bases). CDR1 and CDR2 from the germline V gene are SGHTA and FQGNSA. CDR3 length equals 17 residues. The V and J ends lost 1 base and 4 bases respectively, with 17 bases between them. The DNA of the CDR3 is TGTGCCAGCAGCTTAGATCGACTTCGGGGGGGAGGAAACACCATATATTTT. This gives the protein CASSLDRLRGGGNTIYF. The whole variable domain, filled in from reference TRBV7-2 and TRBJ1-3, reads GAGVSQSPSNKVTEKGKDVELRCDPISGHTALYWYRQSLGQGLEFLIYFQGNSAPDKSGLPSDRFSAERTGGSVSTLTIQRTQQEDSAVYLCASSLDRLRGGGNTIYFGEGSWLTVV.

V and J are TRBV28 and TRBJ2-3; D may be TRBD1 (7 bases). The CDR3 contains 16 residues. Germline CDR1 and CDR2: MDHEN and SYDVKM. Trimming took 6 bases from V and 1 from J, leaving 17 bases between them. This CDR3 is CASSPQGGGGTDTQYF. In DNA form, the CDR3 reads TGTGCCAGCAGCCCTCAAGGGGGCGGGGGCACAGATACGCAGTATTTT.

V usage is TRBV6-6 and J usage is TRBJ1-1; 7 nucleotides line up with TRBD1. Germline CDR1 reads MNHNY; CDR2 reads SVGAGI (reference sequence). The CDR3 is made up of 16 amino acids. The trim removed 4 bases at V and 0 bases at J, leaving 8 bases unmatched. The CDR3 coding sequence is TGTGCCAGCAGTTCATCCGACAGGGCCGTGAACACTGAAGCTTTCTTT. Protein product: CASSSSDRAVNTEAFF.

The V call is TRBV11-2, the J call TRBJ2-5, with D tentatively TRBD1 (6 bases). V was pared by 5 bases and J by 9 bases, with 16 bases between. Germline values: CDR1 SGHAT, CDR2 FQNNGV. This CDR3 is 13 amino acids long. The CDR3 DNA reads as TGTGCCAGCAGCGCAACAGGGTCAGGGTCCCAGTACTTC. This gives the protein CASSATGSGSQYF.

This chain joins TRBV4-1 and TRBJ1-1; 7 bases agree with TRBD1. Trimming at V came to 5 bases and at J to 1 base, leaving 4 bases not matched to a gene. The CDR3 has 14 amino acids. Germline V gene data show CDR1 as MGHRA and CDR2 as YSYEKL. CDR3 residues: CASSVRQGNTEAFF. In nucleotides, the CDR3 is TGCGCCAGCAGCGTACGACAGGGGAACACTGAAGCTTTCTTT.

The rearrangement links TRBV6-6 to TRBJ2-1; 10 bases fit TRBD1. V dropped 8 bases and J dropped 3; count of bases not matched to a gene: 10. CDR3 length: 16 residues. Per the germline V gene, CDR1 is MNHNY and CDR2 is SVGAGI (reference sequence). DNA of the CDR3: TGTGCCAGCCGATACCCCCGGGACAGGGGCTACAATGAGCAGTTCTTC. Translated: CASRYPRDRGYNEQFF.

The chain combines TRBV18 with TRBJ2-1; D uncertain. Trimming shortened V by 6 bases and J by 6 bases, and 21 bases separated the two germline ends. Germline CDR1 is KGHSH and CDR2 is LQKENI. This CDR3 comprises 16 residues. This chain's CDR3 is CASSQSLKASGNEQFF. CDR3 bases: TGTGCCAGCTCTCAATCCCTTAAGGCCTCGGGCAATGAGCAGTTCTTC.

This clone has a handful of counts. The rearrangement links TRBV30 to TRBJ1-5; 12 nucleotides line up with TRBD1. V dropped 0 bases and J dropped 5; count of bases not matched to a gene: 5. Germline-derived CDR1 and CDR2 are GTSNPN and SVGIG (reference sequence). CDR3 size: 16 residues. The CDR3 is CAWSVMGQGAHQPQHF. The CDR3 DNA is TGTGCCTGGAGTGTAATGGGACAGGGGGCCCATCAGCCCCAGCATTTT.

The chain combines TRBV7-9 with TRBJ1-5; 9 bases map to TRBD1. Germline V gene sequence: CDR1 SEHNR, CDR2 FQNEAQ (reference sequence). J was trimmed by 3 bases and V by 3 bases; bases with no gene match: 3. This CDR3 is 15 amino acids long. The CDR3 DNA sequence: TGTGCCAGCAGCTTGGGACAGGGTACCAATCAGCCCCAGCATTTT. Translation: CASSLGQGTNQPQHF.

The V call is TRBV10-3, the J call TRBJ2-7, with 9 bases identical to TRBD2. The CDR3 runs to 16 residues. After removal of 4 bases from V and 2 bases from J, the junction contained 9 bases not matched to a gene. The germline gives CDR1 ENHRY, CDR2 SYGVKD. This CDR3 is CAISAGVLAGPYEQYF. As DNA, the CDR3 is TGTGCCATCAGTGCGGGGGTACTAGCGGGCCCCTACGAGCAGTACTTC.

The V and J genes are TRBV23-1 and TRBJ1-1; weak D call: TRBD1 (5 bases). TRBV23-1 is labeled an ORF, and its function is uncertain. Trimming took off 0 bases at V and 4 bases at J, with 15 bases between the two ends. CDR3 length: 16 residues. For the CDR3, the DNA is TGCGCCAGCAGTCAATCTAGGTTGCGCAGGGCCACTGAAGCTTTCTTT. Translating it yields CASSQSRLRRATEAFF.

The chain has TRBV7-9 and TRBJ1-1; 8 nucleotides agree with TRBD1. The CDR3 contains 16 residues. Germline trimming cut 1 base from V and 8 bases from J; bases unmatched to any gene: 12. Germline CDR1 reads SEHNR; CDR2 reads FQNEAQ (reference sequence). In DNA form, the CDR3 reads TGTGCCAGCAGCTTAGTAGCAGGGCAGGGGGCGGCGGAAGCTTTCTTT. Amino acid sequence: CASSLVAGQGAAEAFF.

The CDR3 nucleotides are TGTGCCAGCAGCTTATTAGAGAACACCGGGGAGCTGTTTTTT. It specifies CASSLLENTGELFF. The genes are TRBV7-7 and TRBJ2-2; D uncertain. CDR3 length: 14 residues. V gave up 2 bases and J gave up 1 base, with 5 bases separating them. Germline CDR1 is SSHAT and CDR2 is FNYEAQ (reference sequence).

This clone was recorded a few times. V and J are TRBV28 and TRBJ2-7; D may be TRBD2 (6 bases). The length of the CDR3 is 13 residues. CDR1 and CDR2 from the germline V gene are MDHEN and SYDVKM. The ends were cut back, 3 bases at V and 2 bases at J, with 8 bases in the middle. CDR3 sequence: CASSLGLPYEQYF. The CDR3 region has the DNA TGTGCCAGCAGTTTGGGACTGCCCTACGAGCAGTACTTC.

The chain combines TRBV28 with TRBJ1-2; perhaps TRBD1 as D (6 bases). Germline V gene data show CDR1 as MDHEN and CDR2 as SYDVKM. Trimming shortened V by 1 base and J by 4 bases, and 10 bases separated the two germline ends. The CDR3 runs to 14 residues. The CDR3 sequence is CASSLSDRPYGYTF. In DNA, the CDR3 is TGTGCCAGCAGTTTATCCGACAGGCCCTATGGCTACACCTTC.

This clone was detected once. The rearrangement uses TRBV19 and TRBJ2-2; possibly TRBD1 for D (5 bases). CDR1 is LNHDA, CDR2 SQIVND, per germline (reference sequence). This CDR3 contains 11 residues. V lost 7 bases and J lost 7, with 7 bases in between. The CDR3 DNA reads TGTGCCAGTACAGGGCTCGGGGAGCTGTTTTTT. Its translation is CASTGLGELFF. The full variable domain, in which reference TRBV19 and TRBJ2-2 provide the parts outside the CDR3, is DGGITQSPKYLFRKEGQNVTLSCEQNLNHDAMYWYRQDPGQGLRLIYYSQIVNDFQKGDIAEGYSVSREKKESFPLTVTSAQKNPTAFYLCASTGLGELFFGEGSRLTVL.

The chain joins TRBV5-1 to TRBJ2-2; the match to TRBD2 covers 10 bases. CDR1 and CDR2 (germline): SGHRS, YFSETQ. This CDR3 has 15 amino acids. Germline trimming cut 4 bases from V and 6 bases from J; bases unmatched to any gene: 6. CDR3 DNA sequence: TGCGCCAGCAGCGGTCTAGCGGGAGCTCCCGGGGAGCTGTTTTTT. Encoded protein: CASSGLAGAPGELFF.

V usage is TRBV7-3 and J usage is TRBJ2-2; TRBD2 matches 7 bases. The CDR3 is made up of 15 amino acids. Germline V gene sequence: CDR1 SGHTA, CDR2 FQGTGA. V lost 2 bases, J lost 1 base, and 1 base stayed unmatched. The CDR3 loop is CASSLSGGNTGELFF. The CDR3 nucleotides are TGTGCCAGCAGCTTATCGGGGGGGAACACCGGGGAGCTGTTTTTT.

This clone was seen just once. DNA of the CDR3: TGTGCCAGCAGTTACACTCCGGGAGCAACCGGGGAGCTGTTTTTT. This sequence encodes CASSYTPGATGELFF. V and J are TRBV6-5 and TRBJ2-2; tentatively, D is TRBD2 (6 bases). The CDR3 runs 15 residues. Trimming stripped 2 bases from V and 5 bases from J, with 12 bases between. Germline loops: CDR1 MNHEY, CDR2 SVGAGI.

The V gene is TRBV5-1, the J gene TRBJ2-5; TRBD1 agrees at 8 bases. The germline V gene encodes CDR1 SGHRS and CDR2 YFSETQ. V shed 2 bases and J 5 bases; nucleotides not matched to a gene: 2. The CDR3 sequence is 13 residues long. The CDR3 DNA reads TGCGCCAGCAGCTTCAGGGGGCTGGAGACCCAGTACTTC. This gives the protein CASSFRGLETQYF.

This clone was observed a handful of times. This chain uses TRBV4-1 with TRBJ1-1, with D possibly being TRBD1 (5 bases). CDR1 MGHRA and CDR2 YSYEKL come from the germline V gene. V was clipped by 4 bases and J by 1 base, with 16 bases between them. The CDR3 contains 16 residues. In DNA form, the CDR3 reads TGCGCCAGCAGCCTACGCAATTACGGGGGGAACACTGAAGCTTTCTTT. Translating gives CASSLRNYGGNTEAFF.

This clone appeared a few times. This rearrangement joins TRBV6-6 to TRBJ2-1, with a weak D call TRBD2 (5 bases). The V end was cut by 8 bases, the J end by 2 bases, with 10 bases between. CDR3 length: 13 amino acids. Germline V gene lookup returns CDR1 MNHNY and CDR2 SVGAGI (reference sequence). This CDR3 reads CASEGVTYNEQFF. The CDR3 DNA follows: TGTGCCAGCGAGGGAGTTACCTACAATGAGCAGTTCTTC.